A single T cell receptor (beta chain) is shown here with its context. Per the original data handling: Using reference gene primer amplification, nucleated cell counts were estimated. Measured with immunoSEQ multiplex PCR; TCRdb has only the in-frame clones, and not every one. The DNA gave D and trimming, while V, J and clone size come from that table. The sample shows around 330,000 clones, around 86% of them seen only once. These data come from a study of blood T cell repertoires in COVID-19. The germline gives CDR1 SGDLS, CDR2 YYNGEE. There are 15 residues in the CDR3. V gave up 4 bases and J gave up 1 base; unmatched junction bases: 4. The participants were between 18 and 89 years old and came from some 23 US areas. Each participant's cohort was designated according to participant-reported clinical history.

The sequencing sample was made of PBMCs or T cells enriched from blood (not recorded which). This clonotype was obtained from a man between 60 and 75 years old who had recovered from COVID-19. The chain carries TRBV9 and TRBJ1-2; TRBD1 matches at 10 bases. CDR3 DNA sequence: TGTGCCAGCAGCACCGGACAGGGGGATAACTATGGCTACACCTTC. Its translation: CASSTGQGDNYGYTF.